These 3 T cell receptor beta chains originate from one sample sequenced in a study of shared clonotypes between healthy human individuals. The data were produced by immunoSEQ multiplex PCR, yet TCRdb's version contains in-frame clones alone and is incomplete. The top ten hold approximately 0.06% of the sample, which has some 500,000 clones, roughly 95% seen once. Material: naive CD4+ T cells sorted from blood. Regarding subset: CD45RA+ positively selected. Source of these receptors: a woman aged 30 to 39 in good health.

The table lists this clone with a count of one. Here the CDR3 DNA reads TGTGCCAGCAGTGAAGCGGGACAGGCGATCGGTGGCTACACCTTC. Its protein is CASSEAGQAIGGYTF. The chain has TRBV2 and TRBJ1-2; 8 positions agree with TRBD1. Germline V gene data show CDR1 as SNHLY and CDR2 as FYNNEI. V dropped 0 bases and J dropped 7; count of bases not matched to a gene: 7. The CDR3 extends over 15 amino acids.

The rearrangement uses TRBV19 and TRBJ2-7; D is ambiguous. This CDR3 contains 14 residues. Germline V gene data show CDR1 as LNHDA and CDR2 as SQIVND (reference sequence). Trimming removed 1 base from V and 2 bases from J, with 9 bases in between. This chain's CDR3 is CASSIGARPYEQYF. CDR3 sequence (DNA): TGTGCCAGTAGTATAGGTGCAAGGCCCTACGAGCAGTACTTC.

J is TRBJ2-7 and V is TRBV5-1; TRBD1 matches 9 bases. The CDR3 covers 14 residues. CDR1 is SGHRS, CDR2 YFSETQ, per germline. J gave up 5 bases and V 7 bases, and 10 bases lay outside the gene matches. Written as DNA, the CDR3 is TGCGCCAGCGCATCCGGGACAGGGCCCCACGAGCAGTACTTC. Protein product: CASASGTGPHEQYF.